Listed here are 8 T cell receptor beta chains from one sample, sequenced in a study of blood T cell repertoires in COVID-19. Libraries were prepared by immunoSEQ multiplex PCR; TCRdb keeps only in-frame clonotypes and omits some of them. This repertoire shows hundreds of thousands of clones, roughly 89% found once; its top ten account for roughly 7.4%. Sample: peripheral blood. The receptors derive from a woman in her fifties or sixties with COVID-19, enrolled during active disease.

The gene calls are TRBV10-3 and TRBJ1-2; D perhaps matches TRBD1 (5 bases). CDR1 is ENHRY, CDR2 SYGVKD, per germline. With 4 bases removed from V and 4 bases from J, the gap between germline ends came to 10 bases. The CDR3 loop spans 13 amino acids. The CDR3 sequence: CAISGQQAYGYTF. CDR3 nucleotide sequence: TGTGCCATCAGTGGACAGCAAGCCTATGGCTACACCTTC.

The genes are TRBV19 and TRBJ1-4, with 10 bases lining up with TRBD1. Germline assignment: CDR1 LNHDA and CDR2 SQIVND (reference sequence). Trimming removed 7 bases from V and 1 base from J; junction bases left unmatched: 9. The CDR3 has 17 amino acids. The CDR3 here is CASTNPGTGETNEKLFF. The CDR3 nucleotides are TGTGCCAGTACCAACCCCGGGACAGGGGAAACTAATGAAAAACTGTTTTTT. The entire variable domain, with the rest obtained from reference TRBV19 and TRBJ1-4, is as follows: DGGITQSPKYLFRKEGQNVTLSCEQNLNHDAMYWYRQDPGQGLRLIYYSQIVNDFQKGDIAEGYSVSREKKESFPLTVTSAQKNPTAFYLCASTNPGTGETNEKLFFGSGTQLSVL.

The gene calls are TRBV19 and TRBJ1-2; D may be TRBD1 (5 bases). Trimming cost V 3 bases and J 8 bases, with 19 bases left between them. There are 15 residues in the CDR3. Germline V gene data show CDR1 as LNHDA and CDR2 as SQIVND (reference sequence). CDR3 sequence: CASSIVQREWGGYTF. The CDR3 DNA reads TGTGCCAGTAGTATCGTGCAACGGGAGTGGGGCGGCTACACCTTC.

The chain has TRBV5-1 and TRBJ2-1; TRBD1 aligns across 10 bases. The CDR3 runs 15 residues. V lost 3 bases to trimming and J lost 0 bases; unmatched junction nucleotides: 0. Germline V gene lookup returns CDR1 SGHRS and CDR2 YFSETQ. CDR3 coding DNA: TGCGCCAGCAGCTGGACAGGGGGCTCCTACAATGAGCAGTTCTTC. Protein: CASSWTGGSYNEQFF.

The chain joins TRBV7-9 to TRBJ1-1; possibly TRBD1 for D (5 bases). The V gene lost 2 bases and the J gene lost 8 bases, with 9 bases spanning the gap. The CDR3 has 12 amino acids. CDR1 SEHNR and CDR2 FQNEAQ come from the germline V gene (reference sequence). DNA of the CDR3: TGTGCCAGCAGCTTACAGGGACTAGAAGCTTTCTTT. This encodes CASSLQGLEAFF.

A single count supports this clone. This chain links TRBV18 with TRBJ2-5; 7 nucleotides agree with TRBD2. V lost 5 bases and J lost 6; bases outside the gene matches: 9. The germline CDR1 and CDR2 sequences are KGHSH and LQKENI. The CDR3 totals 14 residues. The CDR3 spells CASSSNQGGKTQYF. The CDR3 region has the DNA TGTGCCAGCTCATCGAATCAGGGAGGGAAGACCCAGTACTTC.

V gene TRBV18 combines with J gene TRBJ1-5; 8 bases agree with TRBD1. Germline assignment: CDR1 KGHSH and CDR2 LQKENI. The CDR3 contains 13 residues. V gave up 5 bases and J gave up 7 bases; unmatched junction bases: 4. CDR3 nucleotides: TGTGCCAGCTCAGCGGACAGGGACCAGCCCCAGCATTTT. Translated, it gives CASSADRDQPQHF.

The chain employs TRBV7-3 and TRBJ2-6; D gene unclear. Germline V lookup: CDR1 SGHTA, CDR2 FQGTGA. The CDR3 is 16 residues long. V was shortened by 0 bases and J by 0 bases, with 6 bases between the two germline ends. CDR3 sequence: CASSLTAGSGANVLTF. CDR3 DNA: TGTGCCAGCAGCTTAACAGCCGGCTCTGGGGCCAACGTCCTGACTTTC.